One sample yielded the 4 T cell receptor beta chains listed below, sequenced in a study of cytomegalovirus exposure and HLA in healthy donors. PCR employed 60 Vbeta and 13 Jbeta primers. The data were produced by immunoSEQ multiplex PCR, yet TCRdb's version contains in-frame clones alone and is incomplete. The table records 65,000 to 85,000 clones, around 66% of them present only once. The specimen was PBMCs. Every receptor here comes from a male donor in good health and CMV-seropositive.

The chain uses TRBV7-9 and TRBJ2-7; TRBD1 aligns across 8 bases. The CDR3 spans 12 residues. J was trimmed by 5 bases and V by 3 bases; bases with no gene match: 0. Per germline, CDR1 SEHNR and CDR2 FQNEAQ (reference sequence). The CDR3 sequence is CASSLTGDEQYF. In DNA form, the CDR3 reads TGTGCCAGCAGCTTGACAGGGGACGAGCAGTACTTC.

V and J are TRBV7-2 and TRBJ1-1, with D uncertain. There are 14 residues in the CDR3. The V and J ends lost 0 bases and 1 base respectively, with 6 bases between them. Germline V lookup: CDR1 SGHTA, CDR2 FQGNSA. CDR3 nucleotides: TGTGCCAGCAGCTTAGCCCCAGAGAACACTGAAGCTTTCTTT. It codes for CASSLAPENTEAFF.

As concerns this clone: Germline and junction disagree at one end, which may indicate a read error. The chain uses TRBV11-2 and TRBJ1-6; D call uncertain. Germline V CDR1 and CDR2: SGHAT, FQNNGV. CDR3 length equals 13 residues. This chain's CDR3 is CASSFSDNSPLHF. As DNA, the CDR3 is TGTGCCAGCAGCTTCTCCGATAATTCACCCCTCCACTTT.

On this clone: Other DNA sequences from this sample encode an identical CDR3 as well. J is TRBJ2-1 and V is TRBV6-1; D may be TRBD1 (5 bases). V lost 3 bases and J 7 bases, leaving 13 bases between the germline ends. Germline lookup yields CDR1 MNHNS and CDR2 SASEGT. The CDR3 runs 14 residues. CDR3 coding DNA: TGTGCCAGCAGTGACAGGGCTAGATTAAATGAGCAGTTCTTC. It translates to CASSDRARLNEQFF.